This T cell receptor beta chain was observed in a study of T cell repertoires in cytomegalovirus infection. V was pared by 6 bases and J by 4 bases, with 17 bases between. There are 15 residues in the CDR3. TCRdb reanalysed the reads using MiXCR and keeps one entry per CDR3 protein. The sample lists some 590,000 distinct CDR3 sequences; 40% were seen once. A remark on this clonotype: What it binds is unknown.

This TCR was recovered from a human donor in good health (CMV status not recorded). Some clones in this sample may be carry-over from other donors' samples. This sequence joins TRBV12-3 or TRBV12-4 and TRBJ2-3; TRBD1 is a possible D gene (6 bases). The material was cultured PBMCs, obtained from culture after CMV antigen stimulation. The CDR3 DNA sequence: TGTGCCAGCAGAACCGCAGGGGTGGGCGCAGATACGCAGTATTTT. Its translation is CASRTAGVGADTQYF.